The clone carrying this T cell receptor beta chain appeared a few times. What it binds is not known. The junction had 11 bases not matched to a gene; V was cut back by 5 bases and J by 0 bases. The CDR3 has 17 residues. The germline V gene has CDR1 MNHEY and CDR2 SMNVEV (reference sequence). These data come from a study of cytomegalovirus exposure and HLA in healthy donors. Study summary: Earlier work reported 100 million or so unique TCR beta sequences from some 180 million T cells.

Overall study results and limits: Most TCR sequences were seen very rarely across donors, but some public TCRs occurred in many. Some V segments, TRBV6-2 and TRBV6-3 among them, were indistinguishable and were therefore excluded. In a later analysis, TCR beta V- and J-gene trimming showed a link to a missense DCLRE1C variant.

Primers for the PCR totalled 60 Vbeta and 13 Jbeta. Some clones are missing from TCRdb's copy, which holds only in-frame ones; the method was immunoSEQ multiplex PCR. The table shows roughly 290,000 clones, with about four fifths occurring only once. Sequencing used PBMCs. The receptor comes from a girl aged 2-9 years in good health and CMV-seronegative. The J gene is TRBJ1-1, the V gene TRBV27; 8 positions agree with TRBD1. The CDR3 reads CASSPGQGRGLNTEAFF. DNA of the CDR3: TGTGCCAGCAGTCCTGGACAGGGACGGGGCTTGAACACTGAAGCTTTCTTT.